The 9 T cell receptor beta chains given below trace back to one sample, sequenced in a study of blood T cell repertoires in COVID-19. TCRdb keeps only in-frame clones here, not all; method: immunoSEQ multiplex PCR. Of roughly 340,000 clones in the sample, approximately 87% were seen once. Sequencing was carried out using PBMCs or T cells enriched from blood (not recorded which). The receptors were gathered from a man aged 40-50 years in a cohort exposed to, infected with or recovered from COVID-19 (not recorded which).

The CDR3 region is CASRTGGYNEQFF. DNA for the CDR3: TGTGCCAGCAGGACAGGGGGGTACAATGAGCAGTTCTTC. The genes are TRBV6-5 and TRBJ2-1, with 9 bases identical to TRBD1. The CDR3 runs 13 residues. Germline V CDR1 and CDR2: MNHEY, SVGAGI. Unmatched junction bases numbered 1, after V lost 6 bases and J lost 4 bases.

This clone turned up a few times. The chain employs TRBV27 and TRBJ2-7; D may be TRBD2 (6 bases). The CDR3 runs 14 residues. V shed 6 bases and J shed 7 bases, with 19 bases lying between them. Germline V gene data show CDR1 as MNHEY and CDR2 as SMNVEV (reference sequence). CDR3 sequence: CASSRDLRPTEQYF. CDR3 coding DNA: TGTGCCAGCAGCCGGGACTTGCGGCCTACGGAGCAGTACTTC.

V gene TRBV28 combines with J gene TRBJ2-7, with 8 nucleotides matching TRBD2. This CDR3 has 16 amino acids. Trimming took 7 bases from V and 4 from J; bases not matched to a gene: 15. CDR1 and CDR2 from the germline V gene are MDHEN and SYDVKM. Here the CDR3 reads CASTRGGGQGSYEQYF. The CDR3 region has the DNA TGTGCCAGCACCCGGGGGGGAGGCCAAGGCTCTTACGAGCAGTACTTC.

This rearrangement joins TRBV6-6 to TRBJ1-5, with D possibly matching TRBD1 (5 bases). V dropped 2 bases and J dropped 6 bases, with 11 bases sitting between them. This CDR3 spans 14 amino acids. From germline, CDR1 is MNHNY and CDR2 SVGAGI (reference sequence). The CDR3 is CASSYEQEGQPQHF. The CDR3, as DNA: TGTGCCAGCAGTTACGAACAGGAGGGTCAGCCCCAGCATTTT.

In its sample, this clone was seen once. The chain recombines TRBV19 with TRBJ1-2, with 7 bases lining up with TRBD1. Germline V gives CDR1 LNHDA, CDR2 SQIVND (reference sequence). The CDR3 is 14 amino acids. J lost 3 bases, V lost 6 bases, and 7 bases had no gene match. The CDR3 bases are TGTGCCAGTAGCACGGACAGGAAGGACTATGGCTACACCTTC. The encoded protein is CASSTDRKDYGYTF. Drawing the rest from reference TRBV19 and TRBJ1-2, the complete variable domain is DGGITQSPKYLFRKEGQNVTLSCEQNLNHDAMYWYRQDPGQGLRLIYYSQIVNDFQKGDIAEGYSVSREKKESFPLTVTSAQKNPTAFYLCASSTDRKDYGYTFGSGTRLTVV.

V is TRBV5-4 and J is TRBJ2-5; TRBD1 might be the D (5 bases). The CDR3 covers 14 residues. Trimming pared 4 bases from V and 4 bases from J, leaving 14 bases between. Germline CDR1 is SGHNT and CDR2 is YYREEE (reference sequence). In DNA, the CDR3 is TGTGCCAGCAGCAGAGGCCAGGGTGGAGAGACCCAGTACTTC. Protein product: CASSRGQGGETQYF.

About this clone: Other DNA sequences in this sample translate to the same CDR3. The rearrangement uses TRBV19 and TRBJ1-2, with a weak D call TRBD1 (6 bases). CDR1 and CDR2 from the germline V gene are LNHDA and SQIVND (reference sequence). Trimming cost V 5 bases and J 5 bases, with 9 bases left between them. The CDR3 spans 12 residues. CDR3 DNA: TGTGCCAGTAGTCAACAGGGTTATGGCTACACCTTC. It encodes CASSQQGYGYTF.

The chain carries TRBV6-2 or TRBV6-3 and TRBJ1-1; D gene ambiguous. Looked up from germline, CDR1 is MNHEY and CDR2 is SVGEGT. This CDR3 contains 14 residues. V lost 2 bases, J lost 4 bases, and 11 bases lay in between. The CDR3 nucleotides are TGTGCCAGCAGTTACACCGAGGCAAGCACTGAAGCTTTCTTT. Protein product: CASSYTEASTEAFF.

The chain recombines TRBV27 with TRBJ2-7, with D tentatively TRBD1 (6 bases). The CDR3 extends over 13 amino acids. V lost 5 bases and J lost 4, with 12 bases in between. Looked up from germline, CDR1 is MNHEY and CDR2 is SMNVEV (reference sequence). CDR3 protein: CASSIKGGYEQYF. In DNA form, the CDR3 reads TGTGCCAGCAGTATTAAAGGGGGATACGAGCAGTACTTC.